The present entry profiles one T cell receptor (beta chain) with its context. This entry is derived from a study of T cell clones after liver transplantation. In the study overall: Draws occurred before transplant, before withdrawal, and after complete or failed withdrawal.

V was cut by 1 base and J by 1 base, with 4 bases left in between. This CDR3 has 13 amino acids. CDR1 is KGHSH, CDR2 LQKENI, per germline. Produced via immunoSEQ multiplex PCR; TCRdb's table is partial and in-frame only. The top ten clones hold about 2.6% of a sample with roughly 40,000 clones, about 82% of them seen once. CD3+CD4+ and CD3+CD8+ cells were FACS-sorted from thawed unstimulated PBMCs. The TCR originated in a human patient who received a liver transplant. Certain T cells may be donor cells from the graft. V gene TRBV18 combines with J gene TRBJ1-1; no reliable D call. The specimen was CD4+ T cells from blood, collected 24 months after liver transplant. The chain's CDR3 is CASSPHKNTEAFF. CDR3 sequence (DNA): TGTGCCAGCTCACCACACAAGAACACTGAAGCTTTCTTT.